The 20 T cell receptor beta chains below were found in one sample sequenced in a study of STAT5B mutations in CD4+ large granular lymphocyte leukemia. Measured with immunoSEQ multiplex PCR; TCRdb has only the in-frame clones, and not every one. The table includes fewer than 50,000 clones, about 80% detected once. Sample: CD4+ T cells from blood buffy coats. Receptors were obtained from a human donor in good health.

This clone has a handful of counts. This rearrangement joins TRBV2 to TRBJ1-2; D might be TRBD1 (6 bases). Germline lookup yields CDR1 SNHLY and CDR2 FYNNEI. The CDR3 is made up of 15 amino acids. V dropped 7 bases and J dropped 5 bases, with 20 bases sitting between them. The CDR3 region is CASTLAGGADYGYTF. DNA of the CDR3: TGTGCCAGCACCCTCGCGGGGGGCGCAGATTATGGCTACACCTTC.

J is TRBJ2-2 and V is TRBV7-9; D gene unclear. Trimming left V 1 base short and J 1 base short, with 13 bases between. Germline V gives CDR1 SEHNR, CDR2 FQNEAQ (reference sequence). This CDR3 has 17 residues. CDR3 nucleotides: TGTGCCAGCAGCTTAGGCGGTGACCAACTGAACACCGGGGAGCTGTTTTTT. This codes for CASSLGGDQLNTGELFF.

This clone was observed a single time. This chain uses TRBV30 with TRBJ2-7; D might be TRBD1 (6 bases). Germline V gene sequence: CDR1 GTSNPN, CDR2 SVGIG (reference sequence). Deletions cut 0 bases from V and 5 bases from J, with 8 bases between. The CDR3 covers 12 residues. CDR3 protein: CAWSVQGNEQYF. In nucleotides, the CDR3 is TGTGCCTGGAGTGTGCAGGGGAACGAGCAGTACTTC. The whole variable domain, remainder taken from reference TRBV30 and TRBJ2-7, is SQTIHQWPATLVQPVGSPLSLECTVEGTSNPNLYWYRQAAGRGLQLLFYSVGIGQISSEVPQNLSASRPQDRQFILSSKKLLLSDSGFYLCAWSVQGNEQYFGPGTRLTVT.

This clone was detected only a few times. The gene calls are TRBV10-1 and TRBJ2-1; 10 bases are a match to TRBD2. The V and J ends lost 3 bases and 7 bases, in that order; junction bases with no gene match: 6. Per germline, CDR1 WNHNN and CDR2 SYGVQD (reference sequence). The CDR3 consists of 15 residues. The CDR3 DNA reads TGCGCCAGCAGTGAAGCAGCGGGAGGGCCAAATGAGCAGTTCTTC. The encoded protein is CASSEAAGGPNEQFF.

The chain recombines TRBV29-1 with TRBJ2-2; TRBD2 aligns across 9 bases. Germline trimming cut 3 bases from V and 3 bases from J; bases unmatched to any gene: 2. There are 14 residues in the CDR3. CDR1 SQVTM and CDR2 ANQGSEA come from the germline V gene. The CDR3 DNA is TGCAGCGTTGATGCGGGGGGGTACACCGGGGAGCTGTTTTTT. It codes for CSVDAGGYTGELFF.

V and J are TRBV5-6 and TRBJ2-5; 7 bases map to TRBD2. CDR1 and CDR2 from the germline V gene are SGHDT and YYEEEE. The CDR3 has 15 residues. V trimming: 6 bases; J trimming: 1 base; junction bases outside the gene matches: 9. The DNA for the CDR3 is TGTGCCAGCACCCCCCAAGCGGGGCCCCAAGAGACCCAGTACTTC. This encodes CASTPQAGPQETQYF.

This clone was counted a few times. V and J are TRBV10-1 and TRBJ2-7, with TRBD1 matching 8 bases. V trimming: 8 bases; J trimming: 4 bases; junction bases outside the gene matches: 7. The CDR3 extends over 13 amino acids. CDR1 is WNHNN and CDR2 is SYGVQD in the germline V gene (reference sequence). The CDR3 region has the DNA TGCGCCAGCTCGGACAGGGAGCCTTACGAGCAGTACTTC. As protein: CASSDREPYEQYF.

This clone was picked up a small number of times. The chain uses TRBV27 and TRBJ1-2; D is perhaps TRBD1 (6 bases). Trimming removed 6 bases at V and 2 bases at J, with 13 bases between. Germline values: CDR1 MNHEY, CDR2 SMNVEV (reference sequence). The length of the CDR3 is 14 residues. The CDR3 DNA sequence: TGTGCCAGCAGGGAGGTAGGGGGGAACTATGGCTACACCTTC. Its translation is CASREVGGNYGYTF.

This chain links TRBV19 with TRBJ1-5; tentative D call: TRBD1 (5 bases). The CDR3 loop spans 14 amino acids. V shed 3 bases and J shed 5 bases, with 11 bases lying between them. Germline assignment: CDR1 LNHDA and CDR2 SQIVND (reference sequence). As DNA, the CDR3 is TGTGCCAGTAGTATGGGACGTCTGGATCAGCCCCAGCATTTT. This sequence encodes CASSMGRLDQPQHF.

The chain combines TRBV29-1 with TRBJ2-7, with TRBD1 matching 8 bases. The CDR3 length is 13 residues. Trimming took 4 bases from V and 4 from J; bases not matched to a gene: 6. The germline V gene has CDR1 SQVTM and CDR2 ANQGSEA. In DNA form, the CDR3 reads TGCAGCGTTGCGGGGCAGGGGGCTTACGAGCAGTACTTC. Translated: CSVAGQGAYEQYF.

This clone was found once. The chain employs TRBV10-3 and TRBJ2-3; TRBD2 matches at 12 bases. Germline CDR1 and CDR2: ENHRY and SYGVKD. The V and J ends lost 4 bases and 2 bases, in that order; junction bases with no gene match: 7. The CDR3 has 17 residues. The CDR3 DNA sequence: TGTGCCATCAGTGCCAGGGGGACTAGCGGGCCCACAGATACGCAGTATTTT. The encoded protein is CAISARGTSGPTDTQYF.

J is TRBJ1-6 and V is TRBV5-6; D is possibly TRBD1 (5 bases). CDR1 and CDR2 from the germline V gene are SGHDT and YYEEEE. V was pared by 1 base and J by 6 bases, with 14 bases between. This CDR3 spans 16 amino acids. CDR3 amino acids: CASSLWAGRLNSPLHF. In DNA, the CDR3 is TGTGCCAGCAGCTTGTGGGCAGGGCGTCTTAATTCACCCCTCCACTTT.

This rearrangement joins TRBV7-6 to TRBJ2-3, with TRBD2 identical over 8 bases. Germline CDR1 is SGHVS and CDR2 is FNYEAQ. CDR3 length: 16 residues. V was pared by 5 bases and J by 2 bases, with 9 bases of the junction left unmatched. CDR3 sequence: CASSILLAENTDTQYF. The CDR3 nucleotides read TGTGCCAGCAGCATACTACTAGCGGAGAACACAGATACGCAGTATTTT.

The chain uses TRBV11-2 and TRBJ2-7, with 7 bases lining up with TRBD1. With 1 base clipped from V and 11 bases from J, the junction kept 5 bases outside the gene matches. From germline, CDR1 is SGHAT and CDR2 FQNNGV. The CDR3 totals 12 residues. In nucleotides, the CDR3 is TGTGCCAGCAGCTTAGTACAGGGGTTTGAGTACTTC. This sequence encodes CASSLVQGFEYF.

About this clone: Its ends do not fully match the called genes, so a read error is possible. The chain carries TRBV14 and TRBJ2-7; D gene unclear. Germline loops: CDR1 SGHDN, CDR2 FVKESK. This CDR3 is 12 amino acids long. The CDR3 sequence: CASSQEPLLFNF. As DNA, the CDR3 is TGTGCCAGCAGCCAAGAGCCTCTTCTCTTTAACTTC.

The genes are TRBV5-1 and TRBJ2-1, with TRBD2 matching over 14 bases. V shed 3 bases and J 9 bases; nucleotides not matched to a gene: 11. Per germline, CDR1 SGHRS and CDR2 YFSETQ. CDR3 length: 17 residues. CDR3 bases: TGCGCCAGCAGCTGGGACCCAGGGGGACTAGCGGGAGTTGAGCAGTTCTTC. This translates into CASSWDPGGLAGVEQFF.

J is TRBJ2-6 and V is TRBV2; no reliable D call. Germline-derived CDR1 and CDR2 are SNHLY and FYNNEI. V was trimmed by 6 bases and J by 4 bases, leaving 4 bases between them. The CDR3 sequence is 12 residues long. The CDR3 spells CASRYGANVLTF. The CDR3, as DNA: TGTGCCAGCAGATACGGGGCCAACGTCCTGACTTTC. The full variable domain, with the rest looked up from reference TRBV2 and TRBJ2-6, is EPEVTQTPSHQVTQMGQEVILRCVPISNHLYFYWYRQILGQKVEFLVSFYNNEISEKSEIFDDQFSVERPDGSNFTLKIRSTKLEDSAMYFCASRYGANVLTFGAGSRLTVL.

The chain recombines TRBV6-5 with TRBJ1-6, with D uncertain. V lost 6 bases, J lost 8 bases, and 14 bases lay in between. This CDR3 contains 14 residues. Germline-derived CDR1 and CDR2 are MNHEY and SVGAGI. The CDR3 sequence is CASREPDGDSPLHF. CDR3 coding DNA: TGTGCCAGCAGGGAGCCCGACGGGGATTCACCCCTCCACTTT.

The CDR3 spells CAISGGGETQYF. CDR3 DNA sequence: TGTGCCATCAGCGGGGGCGGGGAGACCCAGTACTTC. The rearrangement joins TRBV10-3 to TRBJ2-5, with D perhaps matching TRBD1 or TRBD2 (6 bases each). Germline V gene data show CDR1 as ENHRY and CDR2 as SYGVKD. The V end was cut by 6 bases, the J end by 5 bases, with 10 bases between. CDR3 size: 12 residues.

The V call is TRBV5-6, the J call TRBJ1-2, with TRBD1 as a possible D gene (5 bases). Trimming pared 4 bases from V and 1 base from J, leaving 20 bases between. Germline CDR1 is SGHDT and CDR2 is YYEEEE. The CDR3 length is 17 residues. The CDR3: CASSLTVQGRGNYGYTF. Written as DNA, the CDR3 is TGTGCCAGCAGCCTCACGGTGCAGGGAAGGGGTAACTATGGCTACACCTTC.